The T cell receptor beta chain under discussion was sequenced for a study of blood T cell repertoires in COVID-19. Study-wide background: Nucleic acid was either cDNA or gDNA, and it came from T cells, B-cell-depleted T cells, or PBMCs.

The CDR3 is made up of 15 amino acids. CDR1 and CDR2 from the germline V gene are SGHVS and FQNEAQ. The V and J ends lost 2 bases and 1 base respectively, with 8 bases between them. As originally analysed: Amplification of reference gene primers was used by the study to estimate nucleated cell counts. TCRdb's copy holds only in-frame clones and misses some; the assay was immunoSEQ multiplex PCR. The V and J calls and clone size are taken from that table; D and trimming were inferred from the DNA. This repertoire shows about 150,000 clones, 70% to 85% found once; its top ten account for more than 7.5%.

The specimen sequenced was peripheral blood. The chain recombines TRBV7-8 with TRBJ2-2; D unclear. The sequence was obtained from a woman aged 50 to 60 with acute or convalescent COVID-19. The CDR3: CASSLQAGNTGELFF. The CDR3 DNA reads TGTGCCAGCAGCTTACAAGCAGGGAACACCGGGGAGCTGTTTTTT.